This T cell receptor (beta chain) was sequenced during a study of identical twins (dated by TCRdb to 2016 to 2017). About the study as a whole: The study deep-sequenced TCR alpha and beta repertoires from monozygotic twins, unrelated adults of various ages and cord blood to test whether fetal clonotypes persist. To rule out contamination, replicate twin experiments were performed at different times with different library preparation protocols. General findings and caveats noted by the study authors: Fewer insertions were carried by abundant cord blood beta clonotypes; a weaker similar trend was observed in young adult naive repertoires, while no such trend was observed in memory repertoires. A weaker excess of twin sharing was found in beta out-of-frame sequences because the signal-to-noise ratio was lowered by fewer shared sequences. Recombination models systematically underestimated out-of-frame TCR alpha sharing in monozygotic twins but agreed with sharing between unrelated individuals. Because the same donors could not be followed over many years, the conclusions depended on cross-sectional statistical analysis. Zero-insertion analyses could be partly confounded by invariant T cells such as MAIT and iNKT, though diverse VJ usage argued against such confounding for most clonotypes. Compared with coincidental sharing between unrelated individuals, out-of-frame TCR alpha sequences shared between twins had an excess of sequences with low generation probability.

Every donor was a healthy Caucasian. The twin cohort comprised three pairs of female monozygotic twins, all aged about 18 to 29 years. CD4+ and CD8+ T cell populations were isolated with positive isolation kits from Invitrogen. Regarding this clonotype: Its binding antigen is unknown. The record has no base qualities; no much larger clone is one base away.

Looking up the germline V gene (reference sequence) yields CDR1 SEHNR and CDR2 FQNEAQ. Trimming takes 5 bases from V and 5 bases from J, and the germline ends sit 17 bases apart. From the cysteine up to the phenylalanine, the CDR3 has a length of 15 residues. Only the CDR3 portion is preserved as DNA: 45 bases, with reading frame beginning at the first base. The library was produced with 5' RACE. The sequencing machine was an Illumina HiSeq 2000. A universal primer binding site was introduced by template switching, and a unique molecular identifier was present in the final cDNA, enabling accurate counting of TCR cDNA molecules. Specific primers in the conserved constant-segment region were used to synthesize first-strand cDNA for the TCR alpha and beta chains. To control for contamination, every cDNA library carried two barcodes: a SMART-Mk sample barcode plus Illumina barcodes. TruSeq adapter sequences along with Illumina sample barcodes were introduced in two successive PCR steps. The Illumina HiSeq platform was used with custom primers to sequence TCR alpha and beta cDNA libraries. The authors' pipeline ran thus. Unique molecular identifiers were extracted from raw reads with MiGEC, and CDR3 positions were determined with MiXCR. Recombination models were inferred per individual with the repgenHMM and IGoR tools using an EM algorithm. The tcR package in R was used for shared clonotype analysis, with sharing normalized by the product of cloneset sizes. To study raw recombination without the effects of thymic and clonal selection, out-of-frame nonproductive sequences were analyzed. TCRdb trimmed public reads at Q25 via fastp, called clones via MiXCR and kept in-frame beta chains. Each CDR3 protein gets just one entry, which takes the most common genes and DNA from the rows behind it. TCRdb's processing, not the study's, gives the V and J calls here. In this sample the table shows just under 550,000 distinct CDR3 sequences, 13% to 15% of which occur a single time. The ten top clones hold roughly 0.43% of the sample.

This sample was also put to use in a study of yellow fever vaccine responses in identical twins. The second publication reports: The T cell response to vaccination in identical twins was reported by the authors to appear partly convergent and partly personalized. In the study, vaccine-responding T cell clones were precisely tracked in identical twins.

Sequencing was performed on CD4+ T cells sorted from blood. This receptor was obtained from a woman between 18 and 29 years old in good health. The V and J segments used are TRBV7-9 and TRBJ2-3, with the D gene tentatively TRBD1 or TRBD2, based on 5 matching bases in each. The nucleotides are TGTGCCAGCAGCCGTCAGGGAGTCGTGCTAGATACGCAGTATTTT. This yields the protein CASSRQGVVLDTQYF.